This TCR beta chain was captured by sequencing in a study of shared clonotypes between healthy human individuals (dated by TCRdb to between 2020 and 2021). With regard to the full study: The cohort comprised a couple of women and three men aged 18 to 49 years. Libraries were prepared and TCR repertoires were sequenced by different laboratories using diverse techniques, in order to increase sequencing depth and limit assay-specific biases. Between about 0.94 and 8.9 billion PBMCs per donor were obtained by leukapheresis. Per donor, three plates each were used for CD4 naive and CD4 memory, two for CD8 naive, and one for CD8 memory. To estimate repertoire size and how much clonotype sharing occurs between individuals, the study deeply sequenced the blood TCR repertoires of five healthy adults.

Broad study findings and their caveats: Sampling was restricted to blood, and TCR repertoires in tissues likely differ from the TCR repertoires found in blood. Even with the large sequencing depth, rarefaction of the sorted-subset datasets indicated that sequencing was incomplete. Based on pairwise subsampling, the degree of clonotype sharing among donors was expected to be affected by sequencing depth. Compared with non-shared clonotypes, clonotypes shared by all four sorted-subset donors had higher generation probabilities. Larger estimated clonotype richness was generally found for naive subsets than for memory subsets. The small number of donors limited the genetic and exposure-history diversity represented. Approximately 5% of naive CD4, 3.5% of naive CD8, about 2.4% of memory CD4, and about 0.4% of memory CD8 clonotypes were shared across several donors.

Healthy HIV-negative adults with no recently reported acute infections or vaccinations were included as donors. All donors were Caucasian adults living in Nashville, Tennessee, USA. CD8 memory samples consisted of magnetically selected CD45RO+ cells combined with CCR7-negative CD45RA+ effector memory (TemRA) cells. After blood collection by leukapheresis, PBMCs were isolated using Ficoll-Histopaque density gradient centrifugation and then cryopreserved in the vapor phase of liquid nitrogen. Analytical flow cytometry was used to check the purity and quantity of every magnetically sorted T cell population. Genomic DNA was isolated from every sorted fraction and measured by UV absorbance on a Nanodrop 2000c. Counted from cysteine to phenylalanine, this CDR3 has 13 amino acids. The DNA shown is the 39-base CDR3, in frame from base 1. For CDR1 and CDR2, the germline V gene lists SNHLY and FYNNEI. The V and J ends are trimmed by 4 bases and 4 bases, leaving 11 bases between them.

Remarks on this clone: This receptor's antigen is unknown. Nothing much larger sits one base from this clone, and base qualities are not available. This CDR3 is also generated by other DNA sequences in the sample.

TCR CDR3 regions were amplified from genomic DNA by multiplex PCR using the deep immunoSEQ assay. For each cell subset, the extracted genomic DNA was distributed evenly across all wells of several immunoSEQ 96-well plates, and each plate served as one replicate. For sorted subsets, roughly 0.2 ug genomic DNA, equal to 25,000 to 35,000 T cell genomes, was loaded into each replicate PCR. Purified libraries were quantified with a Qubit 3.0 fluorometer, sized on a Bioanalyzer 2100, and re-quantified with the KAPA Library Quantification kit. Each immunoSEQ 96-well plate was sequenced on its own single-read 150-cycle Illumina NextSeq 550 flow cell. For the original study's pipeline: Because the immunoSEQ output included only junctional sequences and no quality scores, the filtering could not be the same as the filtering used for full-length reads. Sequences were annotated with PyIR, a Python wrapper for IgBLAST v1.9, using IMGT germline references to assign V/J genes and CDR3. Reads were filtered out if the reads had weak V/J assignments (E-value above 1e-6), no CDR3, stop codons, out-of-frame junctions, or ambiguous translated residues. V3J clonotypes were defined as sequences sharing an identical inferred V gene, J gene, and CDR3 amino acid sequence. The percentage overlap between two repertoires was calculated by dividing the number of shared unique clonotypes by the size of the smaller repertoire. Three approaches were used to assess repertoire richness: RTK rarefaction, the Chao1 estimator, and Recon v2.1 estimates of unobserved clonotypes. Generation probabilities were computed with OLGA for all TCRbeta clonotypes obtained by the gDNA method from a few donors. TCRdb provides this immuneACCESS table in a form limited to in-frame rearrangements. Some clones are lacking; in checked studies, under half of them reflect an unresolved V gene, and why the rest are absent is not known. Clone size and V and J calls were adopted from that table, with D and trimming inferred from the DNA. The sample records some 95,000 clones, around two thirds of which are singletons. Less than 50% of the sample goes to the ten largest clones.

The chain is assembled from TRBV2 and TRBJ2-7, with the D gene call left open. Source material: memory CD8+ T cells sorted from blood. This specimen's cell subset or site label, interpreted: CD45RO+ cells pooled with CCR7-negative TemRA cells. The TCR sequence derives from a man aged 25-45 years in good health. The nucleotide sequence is TGTGCCAGCAGTGGTGACCGATTATACGAGCAGTACTTC. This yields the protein CASSGDRLYEQYF.